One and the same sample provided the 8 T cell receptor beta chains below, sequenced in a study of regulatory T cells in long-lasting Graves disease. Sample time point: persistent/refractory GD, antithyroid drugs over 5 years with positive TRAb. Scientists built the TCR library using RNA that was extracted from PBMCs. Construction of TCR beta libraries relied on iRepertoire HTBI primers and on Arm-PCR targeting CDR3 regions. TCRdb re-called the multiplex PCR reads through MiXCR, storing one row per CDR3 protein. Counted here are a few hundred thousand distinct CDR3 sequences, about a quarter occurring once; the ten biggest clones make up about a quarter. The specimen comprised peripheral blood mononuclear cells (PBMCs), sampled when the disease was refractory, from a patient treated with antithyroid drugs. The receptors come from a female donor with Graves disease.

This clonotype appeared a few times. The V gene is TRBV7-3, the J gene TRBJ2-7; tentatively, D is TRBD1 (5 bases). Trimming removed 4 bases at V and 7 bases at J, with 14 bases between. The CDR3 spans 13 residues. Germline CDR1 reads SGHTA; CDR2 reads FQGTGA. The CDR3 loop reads CASSSKGVGEQYF. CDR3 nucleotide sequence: TGTGCCAGCAGCTCCAAAGGGGTGGGGGAGCAGTACTTC. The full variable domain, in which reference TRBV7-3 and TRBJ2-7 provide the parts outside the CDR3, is GAGVSQTPSNKVTEKGKYVELRCDPISGHTALYWYRQSLGQGPEFLIYFQGTGAADDSGLPNDRFFAVRPEGSVSTLKIQRTERGDSAVYLCASSSKGVGEQYFGPGTRLTVT.

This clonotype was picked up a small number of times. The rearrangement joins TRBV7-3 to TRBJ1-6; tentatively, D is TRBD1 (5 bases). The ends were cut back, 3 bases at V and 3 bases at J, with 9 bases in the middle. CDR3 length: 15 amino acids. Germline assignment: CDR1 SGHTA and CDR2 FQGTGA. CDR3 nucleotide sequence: TGTGCCAGCAGCTTGACTGGGGGCTATAATTCACCCCTCCACTTT. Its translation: CASSLTGGYNSPLHF.

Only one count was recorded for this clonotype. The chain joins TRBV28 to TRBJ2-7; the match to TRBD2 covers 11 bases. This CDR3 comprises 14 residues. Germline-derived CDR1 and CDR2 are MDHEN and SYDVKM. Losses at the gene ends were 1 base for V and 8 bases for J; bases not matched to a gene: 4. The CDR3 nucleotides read TGTGCCAGCAGTTTATTGGCTAGCGGGAGGAAGCAGTACTTC. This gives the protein CASSLLASGRKQYF.

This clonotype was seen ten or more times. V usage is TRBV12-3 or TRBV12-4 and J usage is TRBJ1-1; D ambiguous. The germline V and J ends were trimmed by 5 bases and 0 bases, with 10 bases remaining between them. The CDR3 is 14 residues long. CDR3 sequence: CASSQGRVNTEAFF. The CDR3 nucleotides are TGTGCCAGCAGTCAAGGTAGGGTGAACACTGAAGCTTTCTTT.

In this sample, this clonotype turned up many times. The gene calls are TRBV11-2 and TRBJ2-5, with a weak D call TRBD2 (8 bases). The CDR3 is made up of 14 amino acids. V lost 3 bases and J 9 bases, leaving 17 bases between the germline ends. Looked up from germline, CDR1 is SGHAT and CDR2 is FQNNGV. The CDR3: CASSLLSGTDAQYF. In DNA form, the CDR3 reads TGTGCCAGCAGCTTGCTTAGCGGGACAGATGCCCAGTACTTC.

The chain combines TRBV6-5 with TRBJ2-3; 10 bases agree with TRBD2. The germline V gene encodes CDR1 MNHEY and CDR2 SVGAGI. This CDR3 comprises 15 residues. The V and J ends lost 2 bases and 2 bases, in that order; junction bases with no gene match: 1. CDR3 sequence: CASSYTSGVTDTQYF. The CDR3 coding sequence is TGTGCCAGCAGTTACACTAGCGGGGTCACAGATACGCAGTATTTT.

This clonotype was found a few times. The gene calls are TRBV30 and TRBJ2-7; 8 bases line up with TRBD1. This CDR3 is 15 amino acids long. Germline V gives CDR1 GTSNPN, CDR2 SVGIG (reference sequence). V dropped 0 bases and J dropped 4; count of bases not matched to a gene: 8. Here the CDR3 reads CAWSVLAGGAYEQYF. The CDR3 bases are TGTGCCTGGAGTGTATTGGCAGGGGGCGCGTACGAGCAGTACTTC.

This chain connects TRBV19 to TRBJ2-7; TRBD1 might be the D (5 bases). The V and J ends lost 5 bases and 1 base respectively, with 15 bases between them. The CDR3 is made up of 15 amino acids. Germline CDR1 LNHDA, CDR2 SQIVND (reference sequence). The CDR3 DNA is TGTGCCAGTAGTCCCGCGACAGTGGCGTCCTACGAGCAGTACTTC. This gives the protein CASSPATVASYEQYF.